What follows is one TCR beta chain and its context. The data belong to a study of blood T cell repertoires in COVID-19. Overall study context: Acute and convalescent COVID-19 specimens originated in the United States, Italy and Spain.

CDR1 and CDR2 from the germline V gene are SNHLY and FYNNEI. J lost 4 bases, V lost 4 bases, and 2 bases had no gene match. This CDR3 comprises 13 residues. Authors' data handling: Reference gene primer amplification gave nucleated cell count estimates. Assay: immunoSEQ multiplex PCR; the TCRdb copy retains only in-frame clones and omits some. V and J calls and clone size are those listed in that table; D and trimming were worked out from the DNA. There are about 190,000 clones in the sample; less than 85% occur only once, and roughly 12% lies in the top ten. Specimen: peripheral blood. The sequence was collected from a woman aged 50 to 60 with acute or convalescent COVID-19. The gene calls are TRBV2 and TRBJ1-1; 8 bases are a match to TRBD1. Here the CDR3 reads CASSGTGFTEAFF. CDR3 DNA: TGTGCCAGCAGTGGGACAGGGTTCACTGAAGCTTTCTTT.